This passage covers 26 T cell receptor beta chains from one sample sequenced in a study of blood T cells in healthy people across ages. With a J-beta primer mix and a sample-barcoded 5' primer, a second PCR ran about 7 to 12 cycles. TCRdb redid the calling of the 5' RACE reads with MiXCR, one entry per CDR3 protein. The sample has roughly 720,000 distinct CDR3 sequences; 53% are singletons. Input material: blood. These receptors all stem from a man older than 75 in good health.

J is TRBJ2-5 and V is TRBV20-1, with D uncertain. The closer fit of TRBJ2-7 to the DNA end suggests the J call may be wrong. Germline V CDR1 and CDR2: DFQATT, SNEGSKA (reference sequence). The CDR3 has 13 residues. Here the CDR3 reads CSARGPLDYEQYF. Here the CDR3 DNA reads TGCAGTGCTAGAGGACCTTTGGACTACGAGCAGTACTTC.

The chain couples TRBV6-1 to TRBJ2-1; 13 bases fit TRBD2. After removal of 3 bases from V and 9 bases from J, the junction contained 5 bases not matched to a gene. Germline V gene lookup returns CDR1 MNHNS and CDR2 SASEGT. This CDR3 has 15 amino acids. CDR3 sequence: CASSEGGLAGSEQFF. The CDR3, as DNA: TGTGCCAGCAGTGAGGGGGGACTAGCGGGATCTGAGCAGTTCTTC.

The chain joins TRBV6-2 or TRBV6-3 to TRBJ1-5; D is possibly TRBD1 (5 bases). Germline V gene lookup returns CDR1 MNHEY and CDR2 SVGEGT. The CDR3 spans 15 residues. The V end lost 0 bases, the J end lost 4 bases, and 10 bases lay between the germline ends. CDR3 bases: TGTGCCAGCAGTTACTCAGACAGCCGAAATCAGCCCCAGCATTTT. Translated, it gives CASSYSDSRNQPQHF.

The chain joins TRBV6-4 to TRBJ1-2; no firm D call. V was cut by 3 bases and J by 1 base, with 9 bases left in between. CDR1 and CDR2 from the germline V gene are MRHNA and SNTAGT. CDR3 length: 14 amino acids. The CDR3 spells CASSEGTVNYGYTF. The CDR3 DNA reads TGTGCCAGCAGTGAAGGTACCGTTAACTATGGCTACACCTTC.

A single count supports this clonotype. The genes are TRBV21-1 and TRBJ2-1; TRBD1 reflects the table's D call only, with no check against the DNA. TRBV21-1 corresponds to a pseudogene. This CDR3 is 16 amino acids long. The CDR3, as DNA: TGTGCCAGCAGCAAACTCCACTACCCGGGCGTCAATGAGCAGTTCTTC. It is translated as CASSKLHYPGVNEQFF.

This clonotype was picked up one time. V gene TRBV11-2 combines with J gene TRBJ2-1; 7 bases match TRBD2. CDR1 and CDR2 from the germline V gene are SGHAT and FQNNGV. There are 16 residues in the CDR3. J was trimmed by 2 bases and V by 2 bases; bases with no gene match: 6. The CDR3 spells CASSLIAGRAYNEQFF. In DNA, the CDR3 is TGTGCCAGCAGCTTAATAGCGGGTCGGGCCTACAATGAGCAGTTCTTC.

In its sample, this clonotype was seen a few times. The rearrangement uses TRBV6-5 and TRBJ1-2; TRBD1 aligns across 8 bases. With 0 bases clipped from V and 6 bases from J, the junction kept 9 bases outside the gene matches. CDR3 length: 16 amino acids. CDR1 MNHEY and CDR2 SVGAGI come from the germline V gene. CDR3 amino acids: CASSYSIPGGLHGYTF. In nucleotides, the CDR3 is TGTGCCAGCAGTTACTCGATACCAGGGGGCCTCCATGGCTACACCTTC.

This clonotype turned up a few times. V gene TRBV12-3 or TRBV12-4 combines with J gene TRBJ2-3; 7 bases map to TRBD2. This CDR3 has 16 residues. V lost 2 bases and J lost 2; bases outside the gene matches: 7. The CDR3 bases are TGTGCCAGCAGTTTACGGGCGGGAGTGAACACAGATACGCAGTATTTT. It encodes CASSLRAGVNTDTQYF.

This chain joins TRBV9 and TRBJ2-6, with D possibly matching TRBD2 (5 bases). Germline V CDR1 and CDR2: SGDLS, YYNGEE. The CDR3 runs 19 residues. Trimming stripped 0 bases from V and 0 bases from J, with 16 bases between. In DNA form, the CDR3 reads TGTGCCAGCAGCGTAGCCTCGGGGAGAAAGTACTCTGGGGCCAACGTCCTGACTTTC. Protein: CASSVASGRKYSGANVLTF. The full variable domain, in which reference TRBV9 and TRBJ2-6 provide the parts outside the CDR3, is DSGVTQTPKHLITATGQRVTLRCSPRSGDLSVYWYQQSLDQGLQFLIQYYNGEERAKGNILERFSAQQFPDLHSELNLSSLELGDSALYFCASSVASGRKYSGANVLTFGAGSRLTVL.

CDR3 region: CASKGGSNEKLFF. DNA of the CDR3: TGTGCCAGCAAGGGGGGATCTAATGAAAAACTGTTTTTT. V gene TRBV12-3 or TRBV12-4 combines with J gene TRBJ1-4; D might be TRBD1 (6 bases). Trimming left V 7 bases short and J 3 bases short, with 9 bases between. This CDR3 spans 13 amino acids.

This clonotype came up once. V usage is TRBV7-9 and J usage is TRBJ2-5, with D perhaps given as TRBD1 or TRBD2 (5 bases each). Germline CDR1 SEHNR, CDR2 FQNEAQ (reference sequence). Deletions cut 6 bases from V and 5 bases from J, with 13 bases between. This CDR3 region has 13 residues. The CDR3: CASRGELGETQYF. In DNA, the CDR3 is TGTGCCAGCAGAGGGGAGCTAGGGGAGACCCAGTACTTC.

The chain carries TRBV27 and TRBJ1-3, with no clear D. Trimming removed 7 bases at V and 4 bases at J, with 17 bases between. This CDR3 has 15 residues. CDR1 is MNHEY, CDR2 SMNVEV, per germline (reference sequence). CDR3 amino acids: CASMADTLGGNTIYF. The CDR3 bases are TGTGCCAGCATGGCCGACACCCTCGGCGGAAACACCATATATTTT.

V and J are TRBV29-1 and TRBJ1-4; TRBD1 might be the D (5 bases). Germline CDR1 and CDR2: SQVTM and ANQGSEA. Trimming stripped 3 bases from V and 7 bases from J, with 18 bases between. CDR3 size: 15 residues. This chain's CDR3 is CSVDKGREFSEKLFF. The DNA for the CDR3 is TGCAGCGTTGATAAGGGCAGGGAATTTTCTGAAAAACTGTTTTTT.

The chain is built from TRBV5-1 and TRBJ2-5; 8 bases fit TRBD1. Trimming cost V 4 bases and J 2 bases; bases outside gene matches: 7. The V gene's germline CDR1 is SGHRS and CDR2 YFSETQ. The CDR3 loop spans 15 amino acids. CDR3 region: CASSDGQGHQETQYF. CDR3 nucleotide sequence: TGCGCCAGCAGCGATGGACAGGGACATCAAGAGACCCAGTACTTC.

This clonotype was picked up a small number of times. V gene TRBV29-1 combines with J gene TRBJ2-6; TRBD2 might be the D (5 bases). The V end was cut by 4 bases, the J end by 3 bases, with 7 bases between. The CDR3 sequence is 13 residues long. Germline lookup yields CDR1 SQVTM and CDR2 ANQGSEA. The CDR3 sequence is CSVGSDGANVLTF. Here the CDR3 DNA reads TGCAGCGTTGGTAGCGATGGGGCCAACGTCCTGACTTTC. The full variable domain, completed using reference TRBV29-1 and TRBJ2-6, is SAVISQKPSRDICQRGTSLTIQCQVDSQVTMMFWYRQQPGQSLTLIATANQGSEATYESGFVIDKFPISRPNLTFSTLTVSNMSPEDSSIYLCSVGSDGANVLTFGAGSRLTVL.

The chain combines TRBV29-1 with TRBJ2-3; tentatively, D is TRBD2 (5 bases). Germline V lookup: CDR1 SQVTM, CDR2 ANQGSEA. V lost 7 bases to trimming and J lost 5 bases, with 13 bases between them. This CDR3 is built from 12 residues. The CDR3 DNA reads as TGCAGCGCCACCCGGGGTATAGATACGCAGTATTTT. Translated: CSATRGIDTQYF.

This chain connects TRBV15 to TRBJ2-7; 8 bases line up with TRBD1. The CDR3 spans 14 residues. Unmatched junction bases numbered 5, after V lost 3 bases and J lost 4 bases. From germline, CDR1 is LNHNV and CDR2 YYDKDF (reference sequence). The CDR3 coding sequence is TGTGCCACCAGCAGCGCAGGGGGCGTGTACGAGCAGTACTTC. Protein: CATSSAGGVYEQYF.

The chain is built from TRBV2 and TRBJ2-4; D is possibly TRBD2 (7 bases). The J call may be incorrect, as the DNA end agrees better with TRBJ2-7. The CDR3 totals 13 residues. From germline, CDR1 is SNHLY and CDR2 FYNNEI. The CDR3 protein is CASKGRGANEQYF. The DNA of the CDR3 is TGTGCCAGCAAGGGACGGGGGGCTAACGAGCAGTACTTC.

Remarks on this clonotype: Possible read error: a much larger clone is one base away. The V call is TRBV29-1, the J call TRBJ1-4, with 7 bases that match TRBD1. Germline CDR1 reads SQVTM; CDR2 reads ANQGSEA. J lost 7 bases, V lost 6 bases, and 11 bases had no gene match. The CDR3 has 14 residues. CDR3: CSVRSGTVTEKLFF. In nucleotides, the CDR3 is TGCAGCGTGCGATCCGGGACAGTTACTGAAAAACTGTTTTTT. The variable domain in full, completed from reference TRBV29-1 and TRBJ1-4, reads SAVISQKPSRDICQRGTSLTIQCQVDSQVTMMFWYRQQPGQSLTLIATANQGSEATYESGFVIDKFPISRPNLTFSTLTVSNMSPEDSSIYLCSVRSGTVTEKLFFGSGTQLSVL.

J is TRBJ2-7 and V is TRBV27, with 7 bases that match TRBD2. The V and J ends lost 4 bases and 2 bases, in that order; junction bases with no gene match: 8. The CDR3 sequence is 15 residues long. The germline CDR1 and CDR2 sequences are MNHEY and SMNVEV (reference sequence). The CDR3 reads CASSSPTSRTYEQYF. CDR3 DNA: TGTGCCAGCAGTTCGCCGACTAGCCGAACCTACGAGCAGTACTTC.

The J gene is TRBJ1-1, the V gene TRBV3-1, with D possibly matching TRBD1 (6 bases). This CDR3 region has 16 residues. Germline CDR1 reads LGHDT; CDR2 reads YNNKEL (reference sequence). Trimming took off 0 bases at V and 0 bases at J, with 11 bases between the two ends. The CDR3 loop is CASSQDGQLMNTEAFF. In DNA, the CDR3 is TGTGCCAGCAGCCAAGACGGACAGCTAATGAACACTGAAGCTTTCTTT. The full variable domain, completed using reference TRBV3-1 and TRBJ1-1, is DTAVSQTPKYLVTQMGNDKSIKCEQNLGHDTMYWYKQDSKKFLKIMFSYNNKELIINETVPNRFSPKSPDKAHLNLHINSLELGDSAVYFCASSQDGQLMNTEAFFGQGTRLTVV.

The table lists this clonotype with a count of one. This rearrangement joins TRBV2 to TRBJ2-3, with no clear D. Deletions cut 7 bases from V and 14 bases from J, with 19 bases between. Germline V gives CDR1 SNHLY, CDR2 FYNNEI. CDR3 size: 12 residues. CDR3 coding DNA: TGTGCCAGCACCCCAGACCCGCCCGACGCGTATTTT. Translation gives CASTPDPPDAYF.

The V and J genes are TRBV3-1 and TRBJ2-1; TRBD2 aligns across 8 bases. The CDR3 runs to 16 residues. V lost 1 base and J lost 2; bases outside the gene matches: 4. From germline, CDR1 is LGHDT and CDR2 YNNKEL (reference sequence). The chain's CDR3 is CASSQVSGNPYNEQFF. CDR3 DNA: TGTGCCAGCAGCCAAGTTAGCGGGAACCCCTACAATGAGCAGTTCTTC.

The rearrangement joins TRBV6-6 to TRBJ1-2; no firm D call. The CDR3 contains 12 residues. CDR1 is MNHNY and CDR2 is SVGAGI in the germline V gene (reference sequence). Between the trimmed V and J ends, which lost 5 bases and 4 bases, there was a span of 8 bases. The CDR3 sequence: CASSTLIYGYTF. The CDR3 region has the DNA TGTGCCAGCAGTACACTTATCTATGGCTACACCTTC.

A few counts support this clonotype. This rearrangement joins TRBV6-1 to TRBJ2-7, with a tentative D call TRBD2 (6 bases). V lost 4 bases and J lost 3, with 13 bases in between. This CDR3 spans 14 amino acids. The germline V gene has CDR1 MNHNS and CDR2 SASEGT. The CDR3 DNA reads TGTGCCAGCAGTGGACAGCGGGCCAACTACGAGCAGTACTTC. The encoded protein is CASSGQRANYEQYF.

In this sample, this clonotype turned up many times. The chain employs TRBV27 and TRBJ2-6; tentatively, D is TRBD2 (5 bases). The ends were cut back, 3 bases at V and 2 bases at J, with 8 bases in the middle. This CDR3 has 15 amino acids. Germline CDR1 reads MNHEY; CDR2 reads SMNVEV (reference sequence). CDR3 nucleotide sequence: TGTGCCAGCAGTTTGGCCGGGGCTGGGGCCAACGTCCTGACTTTC. This encodes CASSLAGAGANVLTF.